The 14 T cell receptor beta chains reported below all come from one sample, sequenced in a study of CD8+ T cells in alopecia areata. Extracted RNA was reverse transcribed into cDNA, the sequencing template. Sequencing used immunoSEQ multiplex PCR; TCRdb keeps in-frame clones, though not all of them. This sample yields about 160,000 clones, of which roughly two thirds are seen a single time; roughly 0.91% belongs to the top ten. Treatment in this sample: oral pan-JAK inhibitor, 5-10 mg twice daily. Here the sequenced sample was CD4+ T cells sorted from blood, taken at week 4, from a patient treated with tofacitinib. Every receptor here comes from a human donor with alopecia areata.

The chain joins TRBV12-5 to TRBJ2-1; unclear D gene. V lost 0 bases, J lost 7 bases, and 10 bases lay in between. The CDR3 loop spans 14 amino acids. CDR1 is LGHNT, CDR2 FRNRAP, per germline. CDR3 residues: CASGLVLALNEQFF. The CDR3 DNA reads as TGTGCTAGTGGTTTGGTATTAGCTCTGAATGAGCAGTTCTTC.

This clone was observed a few times. The chain combines TRBV29-1 with TRBJ2-5, with D maybe TRBD2 (6 bases). Germline V CDR1 and CDR2: SQVTM, ANQGSEA. This CDR3 comprises 11 residues. Trimming removed 5 bases from V and 5 bases from J, with 9 bases in between. CDR3 coding DNA: TGCAGCGTTTCGGGGGTGGAGACCCAGTACTTC. This encodes CSVSGVETQYF.

The chain carries TRBV14 and TRBJ1-6; 8 bases align to TRBD1. Germline V gives CDR1 SGHDN, CDR2 FVKESK. The CDR3 loop spans 14 amino acids. The V gene end was trimmed by 4 bases and the J gene end by 9 bases; junction bases not matched to a gene: 5. CDR3 coding DNA: TGTGCCAGCAGCCTGGACAGGGCGGCTTCACCCCTCCACTTT. It specifies CASSLDRAASPLHF.

The chain has TRBV11-2 and TRBJ1-6; D remains unclear. This CDR3 has 16 residues. Trimming took off 1 base at V and 8 bases at J, with 15 bases between the two ends. Germline V gene lookup returns CDR1 SGHAT and CDR2 FQNNGV. CDR3 sequence reads: CASSLVFAGSDSPLHF. The CDR3 coding sequence is TGTGCCAGCAGCTTAGTCTTTGCAGGCTCAGATTCACCCCTCCACTTT.

The rearrangement joins TRBV4-2 to TRBJ2-3; 10 bases agree with TRBD2. Germline V gives CDR1 LGHNA, CDR2 YNFKEQ. This CDR3 has 16 amino acids. Losses at the gene ends were 3 bases for V and 5 bases for J; bases not matched to a gene: 8. Here the CDR3 DNA reads TGTGCCAGCAGCCAGCGGACTAGCGGTGGGGGAGATACGCAGTATTTT. The encoded protein is CASSQRTSGGGDTQYF.

This chain uses TRBV25-1 with TRBJ1-6; D unclear. The CDR3 loop spans 13 amino acids. Germline CDR1 MGHDK, CDR2 SYGVNS. V lost 2 bases, J lost 9 bases, and 8 bases lay in between. CDR3 loop: CASSEGVGSPLHF. Written as DNA, the CDR3 is TGTGCCAGCAGTGAAGGAGTTGGTTCACCCCTCCACTTT.

This chain connects TRBV4-1 to TRBJ2-1; the D is unclear. Germline CDR1 MGHRA, CDR2 YSYEKL. The CDR3 runs 11 residues. V was pared by 0 bases and J by 10 bases, with 4 bases between. The CDR3 region has the DNA TGCGCCAGCAGCCAAGATCACGAGCAGTTCTTC. This gives the protein CASSQDHEQFF.

V is TRBV29-1 and J is TRBJ2-3; TRBD2 aligns across 8 bases. The V gene end was trimmed by 6 bases and the J gene end by 5 bases; junction bases not matched to a gene: 1. Germline CDR1 is SQVTM and CDR2 is ANQGSEA. The CDR3 loop spans 11 amino acids. The CDR3 sequence is CSVGTRDTQYF. The CDR3 DNA is TGCAGCGTCGGGACTAGAGATACGCAGTATTTT.

This clone was counted a single time. The rearrangement uses TRBV30 and TRBJ2-2; D tentatively reads TRBD1 or TRBD2 (5 bases each). V shed 4 bases and J shed 5 bases, with 11 bases lying between them. CDR1 and CDR2 (germline): GTSNPN, SVGIG (reference sequence). The CDR3 consists of 13 residues. The CDR3: CAWTGTGTGELFF. CDR3 in DNA: TGTGCCTGGACAGGGACGGGAACCGGGGAGCTGTTTTTT.

This rearrangement joins TRBV7-6 to TRBJ2-3; 8 bases map to TRBD2. Looked up from germline, CDR1 is SGHVS and CDR2 is FNYEAQ. The CDR3 runs 15 residues. Trimming cost V 8 bases and J 1 base; bases outside gene matches: 8. CDR3 in amino acids: CASGGLAGGTDTQYF. CDR3 nucleotides: TGTGCCAGCGGAGGCCTAGCGGGTGGCACAGATACGCAGTATTTT. The whole variable domain, filled in from reference TRBV7-6 and TRBJ2-3, reads GAGVSQSPRYKVTKRGQDVALRCDPISGHVSLYWYRQALGQGPEFLTYFNYEAQQDKSGLPNDRFSAERPEGSISTLTIQRTEQRDSAMYRCASGGLAGGTDTQYFGPGTRLTVL.

This clone was recorded once. This sequence joins TRBV29-1 and TRBJ2-1, with TRBD2 identical over 7 bases. The CDR3 covers 13 residues. Germline values: CDR1 SQVTM, CDR2 ANQGSEA. With V trimmed by 4 bases and J by 0 bases, 0 bases remained unmatched. CDR3 sequence reads: CSVGTSSYNEQFF. CDR3 nucleotide sequence: TGCAGCGTTGGGACTAGCTCCTACAATGAGCAGTTCTTC.

This clone was observed a few times. V gene TRBV30 combines with J gene TRBJ1-6; D might be TRBD1 (5 bases). The V end lost 2 bases, the J end lost 4 bases, and 12 bases lay between the germline ends. Germline CDR1 is GTSNPN and CDR2 is SVGIG (reference sequence). CDR3 length: 15 residues. CDR3 bases: TGTGCCTGGAGTACAACGACAGCGTATAATTCACCCCTCCACTTT. Its protein is CAWSTTTAYNSPLHF.

The chain couples TRBV2 to TRBJ1-6, with no clear D. CDR1 is SNHLY and CDR2 is FYNNEI in the germline V gene. CDR3 length: 14 amino acids. V shed 6 bases and J shed 6 bases, with 12 bases lying between them. Written as DNA, the CDR3 is TGTGCCAGCAGCCCCGAAGGGTTTAATTCACCCCTCCACTTT. Translating gives CASSPEGFNSPLHF.

This clone was counted a few times. J is TRBJ2-2 and V is TRBV11-2; D possibly matches TRBD1 or TRBD2 (5 bases each). The V end was cut by 4 bases, the J end by 6 bases, with 9 bases between. The CDR3 runs to 13 residues. CDR1 SGHAT and CDR2 FQNNGV come from the germline V gene. The CDR3 sequence: CASSSRGAGELFF. The CDR3 nucleotides are TGTGCCAGCAGCTCGAGGGGAGCCGGGGAGCTGTTTTTT.